Each of the 9 T cell receptor beta chains below was sequenced from the same sample in a study of blood T cell repertoires in COVID-19. Here immunoSEQ multiplex PCR was the method, and the copy in TCRdb shows in-frame clones only, minus some. The table records around 69,000 clones, around 84% of them present only once. Sequencing used peripheral blood. These receptors were taken from a man aged 45-60 years with active COVID-19.

The chain combines TRBV5-1 with TRBJ1-1; 9 bases fit TRBD1. The CDR3 has 15 amino acids. CDR1 SGHRS and CDR2 YFSETQ come from the germline V gene. J gave up 3 bases and V 0 bases, and 3 bases lay outside the gene matches. The DNA for the CDR3 is TGCGCCAGCAGCTTGGGACAGGGGGTGTACACTGAAGCTTTCTTT. Translating it yields CASSLGQGVYTEAFF.

This sequence joins TRBV14 and TRBJ1-2; 7 nucleotides align to TRBD1. The CDR3 is 16 residues long. Germline trimming cut 1 base from V and 4 bases from J; bases unmatched to any gene: 9. CDR1 is SGHDN and CDR2 is FVKESK in the germline V gene. In DNA, the CDR3 is TGTGCCAGCAGCCAAGTAAGGCAGGGGGAATCCTATGGCTACACCTTC. This translates into CASSQVRQGESYGYTF.

The rearrangement uses TRBV7-9 and TRBJ2-3, with D possibly TRBD2 on 6 matching bases. This CDR3 comprises 13 residues. Germline V gene sequence: CDR1 SEHNR, CDR2 FQNEAQ (reference sequence). Deletions cut 6 bases from V and 6 bases from J, with 13 bases between. CDR3 in DNA: TGTGCCAGCAGTAAAGGAGGGCCGGATACGCAGTATTTT. Encoded protein: CASSKGGPDTQYF.

The chain links TRBV18 to TRBJ1-1; no clear D. In germline, CDR1 is KGHSH, CDR2 LQKENI. The CDR3 is 15 amino acids. V lost 2 bases, J lost 3 bases, and 13 bases lay in between. The CDR3 here is CASSPNRVRDTEAFF. The CDR3 nucleotides read TGTGCCAGCTCACCAAATCGGGTACGGGACACTGAAGCTTTCTTT.

The genes are TRBV11-2 and TRBJ2-1; 14 positions agree with TRBD2. With V trimmed by 6 bases and J by 6 bases, 1 base remained unmatched. The V gene's germline CDR1 is SGHAT and CDR2 FQNNGV. The CDR3 spans 14 residues. The CDR3 loop is CASRGTSGGNEQFF. DNA of the CDR3: TGTGCCAGCAGGGGGACTAGCGGGGGCAATGAGCAGTTCTTC.

V is TRBV6-4 and J is TRBJ2-1; 7 nucleotides agree with TRBD2. The trim removed 3 bases at V and 4 bases at J, leaving 9 bases unmatched. The CDR3 has 16 residues. Germline loops: CDR1 MRHNA, CDR2 SNTAGT. The CDR3 DNA is TGTGCCAGCAGTGAATCGAGCGGGACCCTTTACAATGAGCAGTTCTTC. Translated, it gives CASSESSGTLYNEQFF.

The CDR3, as DNA: TGTGCCAGCAGCCCTACAGGGCCCCTCTCCTACGAGCAGTACTTC. It codes for CASSPTGPLSYEQYF. The rearrangement links TRBV7-9 to TRBJ2-7; D might be TRBD1 (6 bases). Per germline, CDR1 SEHNR and CDR2 FQNEAQ (reference sequence). The CDR3 contains 15 residues. Trimming removed 5 bases at V and 0 bases at J, with 14 bases between.

J is TRBJ1-2 and V is TRBV9; TRBD1 aligns across 8 bases. Germline V gives CDR1 SGDLS, CDR2 YYNGEE. The CDR3 extends over 15 amino acids. The junction had 10 bases not matched to a gene; V was cut back by 4 bases and J by 5 bases. The CDR3 bases are TGTGCCAGCAGCCCCACGATGACAGGGGATTATGGCTACACCTTC. It specifies CASSPTMTGDYGYTF.

CDR3 sequence: CASSISGDPGANVLTF. For the CDR3, the DNA is TGTGCCAGTAGTATTTCAGGGGACCCTGGGGCCAACGTCCTGACTTTC. The chain joins TRBV19 to TRBJ2-6, with a tentative D call TRBD1 (6 bases). Trimming took off 3 bases at V and 2 bases at J, with 11 bases between the two ends. From germline, CDR1 is LNHDA and CDR2 SQIVND (reference sequence). The CDR3 spans 16 residues.